Detailed here is one TCR beta chain. The CDR3 is 14 residues long. With V trimmed by 5 bases and J by 3 bases, 7 bases remained unmatched. Germline CDR1 is MNHEY and CDR2 is SMNVEV (reference sequence). The data are from a study of control samples from healthy donors and cancer patients. The method was immunoSEQ multiplex PCR; TCRdb's version includes in-frame clones alone and lacks a portion of them. The profile shows approximately 120,000 clones, 80% to 95% of them singletons. This sequence was found in an elderly man with head and neck cancer. The J gene is TRBJ2-7, the V gene TRBV27; 7 nucleotides match TRBD1. Sequenced material: PBMCs. The CDR3 protein is CASSNGDRIYEQYF. DNA for the CDR3: TGTGCCAGCAGTAACGGGGACAGAATCTACGAGCAGTACTTC.